This paragraph reports one T cell receptor beta chain. This sample is drawn from a study of early stage breast cancer tumors. Study as a whole: ER+/PR+/HER2- status applied to about 70% of the 16 invasive breast tumors.

Between the trimmed V and J ends, which lost 3 bases and 2 bases, there was a span of 12 bases. The CDR3 is made up of 14 amino acids. Germline V gene lookup returns CDR1 SGHNT and CDR2 YYREEE (reference sequence). Blood replicates held 0.5 ug DNA, tumor or normal breast 1.5 ug, two each. Profiling relied on immunoSEQ multiplex PCR, and the TCRdb table lists in-frame clones only, not all of them. The data hold 50,000 to 65,000 clones, with roughly 80% observed a single time. The chain carries TRBV5-4 and TRBJ2-7, with D tentatively TRBD1 or TRBD2 (5 bases each). Sequenced: blood. The TCR comes from a person aged 30-39 years with breast cancer. CDR3 DNA sequence: TGTGCCAGCAGCTCCCGGGACGGGGCCTACGAGCAGTACTTC. Amino acid sequence: CASSSRDGAYEQYF.